The 3 T cell receptor beta chains presented below share a single source sample, sequenced in a study of T cells in Graves' hyperthyroidism and ophthalmopathy. Amplified TCR beta CDR3 regions came from RNA transcripts. With the HTBI primer set, the TCR CDR3 went through a first round of RT-PCR. TCRdb reanalysed the multiplex PCR reads using MiXCR and keeps one entry per CDR3 protein. The sample contains around 250,000 distinct CDR3 sequences, 15% to 20% of which appear only once. The material sequenced was blood. These receptors were collected from a woman between 18 and 29 years old with Graves' ophthalmopathy.

This clonotype was observed at least ten times. The chain uses TRBV5-1 and TRBJ2-2; perhaps TRBD1 as D (5 bases). Between the trimmed V and J ends, which lost 2 bases and 0 bases, there was a span of 8 bases. CDR1 and CDR2 from the germline V gene are SGHRS and YFSETQ. The CDR3 has 15 amino acids. The CDR3 DNA is TGCGCCAGCAGCTTTCAGGGAACGAACACCGGGGAGCTGTTTTTT. It codes for CASSFQGTNTGELFF.

The sample holds many counts of this clonotype. V usage is TRBV9 and J usage is TRBJ2-7; TRBD2 matches 7 bases. The junction had 3 bases not matched to a gene; V was cut back by 0 bases and J by 3 bases. Germline CDR1 SGDLS, CDR2 YYNGEE. The CDR3 consists of 14 residues. CDR3 sequence (DNA): TGTGCCAGCAGCGTAGCTCCGGGGGGCTACGAGCAGTACTTC. This translates into CASSVAPGGYEQYF.

This clonotype was seen repeatedly, ten times or more. This chain links TRBV11-2 with TRBJ2-7, with 11 bases fitting TRBD2. The CDR3 is 15 residues long. The germline gives CDR1 SGHAT, CDR2 FQNNGV. V trimming: 5 bases; J trimming: 2 bases; junction bases outside the gene matches: 5. CDR3 protein: CASSTGLAATYEQYF. As DNA, the CDR3 is TGTGCCAGCAGCACGGGACTAGCGGCAACCTACGAGCAGTACTTC.